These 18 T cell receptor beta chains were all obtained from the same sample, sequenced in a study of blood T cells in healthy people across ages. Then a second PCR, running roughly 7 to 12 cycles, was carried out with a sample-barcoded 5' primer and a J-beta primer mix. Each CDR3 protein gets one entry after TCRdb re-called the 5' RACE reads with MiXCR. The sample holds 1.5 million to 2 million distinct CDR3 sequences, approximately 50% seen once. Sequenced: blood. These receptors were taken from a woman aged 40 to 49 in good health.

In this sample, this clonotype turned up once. CDR3 region: CASSQDSRGFDTQYF. The DNA for the CDR3 is TGCGCCAGCAGCCAGGATTCCAGGGGTTTCGATACGCAGTATTTT. The chain is built from TRBV4-3 and TRBJ2-3, with a weak D call TRBD1 (6 bases). With 3 bases removed from V and 6 bases from J, the gap between germline ends came to 16 bases. Germline V lookup: CDR1 LGHNA, CDR2 YSLEER. The CDR3 contains 15 residues.

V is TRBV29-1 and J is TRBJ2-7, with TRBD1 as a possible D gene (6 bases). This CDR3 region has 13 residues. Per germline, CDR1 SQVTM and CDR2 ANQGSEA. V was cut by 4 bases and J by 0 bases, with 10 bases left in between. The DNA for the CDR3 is TGCAGCGTTGCACAGGGAAGCTCCTACGAGCAGTACTTC. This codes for CSVAQGSSYEQYF.

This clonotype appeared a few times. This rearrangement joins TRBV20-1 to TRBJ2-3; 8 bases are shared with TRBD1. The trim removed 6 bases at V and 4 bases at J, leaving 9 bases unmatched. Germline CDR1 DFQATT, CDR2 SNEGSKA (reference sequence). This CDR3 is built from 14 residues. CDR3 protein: CSAPITGGADTQYF. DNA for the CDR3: TGCAGTGCCCCTATTACAGGGGGAGCAGATACGCAGTATTTT.

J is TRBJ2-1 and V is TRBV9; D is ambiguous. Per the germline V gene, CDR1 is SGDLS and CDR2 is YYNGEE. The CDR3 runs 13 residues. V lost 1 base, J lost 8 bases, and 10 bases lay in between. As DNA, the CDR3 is TGTGCCAGCAGCGTAAACGAGCCCCATGAGCAGTTCTTC. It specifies CASSVNEPHEQFF.

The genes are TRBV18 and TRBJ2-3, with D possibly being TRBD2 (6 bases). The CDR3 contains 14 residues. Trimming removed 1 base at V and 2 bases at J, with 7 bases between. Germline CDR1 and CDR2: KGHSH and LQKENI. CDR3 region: CASSPLADTDTQYF. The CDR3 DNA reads TGTGCCAGCTCACCACTAGCGGACACAGATACGCAGTATTTT.

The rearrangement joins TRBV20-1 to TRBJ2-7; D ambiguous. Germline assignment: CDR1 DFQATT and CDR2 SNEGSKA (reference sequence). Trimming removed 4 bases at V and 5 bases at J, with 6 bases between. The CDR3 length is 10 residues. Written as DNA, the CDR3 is TGCAGTGCTACAAGAAACGAGCAGTACTTC. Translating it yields CSATRNEQYF.

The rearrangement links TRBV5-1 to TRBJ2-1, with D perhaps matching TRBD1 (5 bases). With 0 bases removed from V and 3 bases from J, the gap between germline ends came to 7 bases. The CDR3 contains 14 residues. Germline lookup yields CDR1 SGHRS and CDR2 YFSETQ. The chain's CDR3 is CASSLVDIYNEQFF. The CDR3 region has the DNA TGCGCCAGCAGCTTGGTGGACATCTACAATGAGCAGTTCTTC.

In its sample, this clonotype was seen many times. The CDR3 spells CASSQVRGGESTDTQYF. For the CDR3, the DNA is TGTGCCAGCAGCCAAGTTCGAGGGGGAGAGAGCACAGATACGCAGTATTTT. The rearrangement uses TRBV4-2 and TRBJ2-3, with D perhaps matching TRBD1 (6 bases). Per the germline V gene, CDR1 is LGHNA and CDR2 is YNFKEQ. CDR3 length equals 17 residues. V was clipped by 1 base and J by 0 bases, with 14 bases between them.

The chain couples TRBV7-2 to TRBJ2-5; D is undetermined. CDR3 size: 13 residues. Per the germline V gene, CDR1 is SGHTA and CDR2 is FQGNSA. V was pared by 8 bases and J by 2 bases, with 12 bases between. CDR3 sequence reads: CASAKVGQETQYF. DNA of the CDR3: TGTGCCAGCGCCAAGGTTGGGCAAGAGACCCAGTACTTC.

CDR3 region: CASSDPGVSTDTQYF. As DNA, the CDR3 is TGTGCCAGCAGTGACCCCGGGGTGAGCACAGATACGCAGTATTTT. The chain combines TRBV6-1 with TRBJ2-3, with a weak D call TRBD2 (5 bases). Germline CDR1 is MNHNS and CDR2 is SASEGT. The CDR3 is 15 amino acids. V lost 3 bases and J lost 0, with 10 bases in between.

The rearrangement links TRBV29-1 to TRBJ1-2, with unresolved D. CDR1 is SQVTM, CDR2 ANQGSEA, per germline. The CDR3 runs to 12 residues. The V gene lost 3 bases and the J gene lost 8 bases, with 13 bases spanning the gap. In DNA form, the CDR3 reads TGCAGCGTTGAGACATTTGGGGTAGGCTACACCTTC. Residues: CSVETFGVGYTF.

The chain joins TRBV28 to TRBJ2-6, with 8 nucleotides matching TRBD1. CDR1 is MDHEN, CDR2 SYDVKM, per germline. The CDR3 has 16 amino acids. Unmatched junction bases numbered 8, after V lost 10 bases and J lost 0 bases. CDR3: CATTGQAYSGANVLTF. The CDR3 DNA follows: TGTGCCACAACGGGACAGGCGTACTCTGGGGCCAACGTCCTGACTTTC. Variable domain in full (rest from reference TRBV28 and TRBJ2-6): DVKVTQSSRYLVKRTGEKVFLECVQDMDHENMFWYRQDPGLGLRLIYFSYDVKMKEKGDIPEGYSVSREKKERFSLILESASTNQTSMYLCATTGQAYSGANVLTFGAGSRLTVL.

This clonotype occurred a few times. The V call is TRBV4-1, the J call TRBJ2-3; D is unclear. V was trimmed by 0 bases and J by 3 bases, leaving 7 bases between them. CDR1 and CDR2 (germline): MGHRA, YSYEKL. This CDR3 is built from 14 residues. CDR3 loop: CASSQERNTDTQYF. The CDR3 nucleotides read TGCGCCAGCAGCCAAGAACGGAATACAGATACGCAGTATTTT.

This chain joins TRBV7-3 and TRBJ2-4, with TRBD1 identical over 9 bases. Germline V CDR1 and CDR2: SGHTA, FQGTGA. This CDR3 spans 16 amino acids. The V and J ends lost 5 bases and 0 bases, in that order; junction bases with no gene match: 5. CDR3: CASSLRTGVAKNIQYF. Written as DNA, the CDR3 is TGTGCCAGCAGCCTAAGGACAGGGGTAGCCAAAAACATTCAGTACTTC. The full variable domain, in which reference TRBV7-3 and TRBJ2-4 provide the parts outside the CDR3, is GAGVSQTPSNKVTEKGKYVELRCDPISGHTALYWYRQSLGQGPEFLIYFQGTGAADDSGLPNDRFFAVRPEGSVSTLKIQRTERGDSAVYLCASSLRTGVAKNIQYFGAGTRLSVL.

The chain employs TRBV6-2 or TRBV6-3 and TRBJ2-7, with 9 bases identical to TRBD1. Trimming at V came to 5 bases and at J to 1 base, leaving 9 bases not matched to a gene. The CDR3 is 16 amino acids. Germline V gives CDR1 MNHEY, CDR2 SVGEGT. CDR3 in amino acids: CASSSRDREISYEQYF. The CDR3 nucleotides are TGTGCCAGCAGTAGCCGGGACAGGGAGATTTCCTACGAGCAGTACTTC.

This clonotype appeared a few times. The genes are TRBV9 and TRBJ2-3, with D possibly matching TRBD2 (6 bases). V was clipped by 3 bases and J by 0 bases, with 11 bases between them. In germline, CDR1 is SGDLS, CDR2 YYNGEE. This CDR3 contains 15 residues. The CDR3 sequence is CASSAIAVSTDTQYF. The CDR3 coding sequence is TGTGCCAGCAGCGCGATAGCGGTTAGCACAGATACGCAGTATTTT.

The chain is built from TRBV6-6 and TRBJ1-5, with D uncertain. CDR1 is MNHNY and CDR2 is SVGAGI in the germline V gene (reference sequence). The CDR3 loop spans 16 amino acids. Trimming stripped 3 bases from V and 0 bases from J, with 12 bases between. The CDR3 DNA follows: TGTGCCAGCAGTTATTTGACAATTGATAGCAATCAGCCCCAGCATTTT. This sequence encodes CASSYLTIDSNQPQHF.

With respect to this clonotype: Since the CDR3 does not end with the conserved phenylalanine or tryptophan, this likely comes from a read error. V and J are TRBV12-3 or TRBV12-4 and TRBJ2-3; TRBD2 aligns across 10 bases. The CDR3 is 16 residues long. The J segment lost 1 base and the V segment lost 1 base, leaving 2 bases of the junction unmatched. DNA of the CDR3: TGTGCCAGCAGTTTAGGGACTAGCGGCCGCACAGATACGCAGTATCTT. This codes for CASSLGTSGRTDTQYL.